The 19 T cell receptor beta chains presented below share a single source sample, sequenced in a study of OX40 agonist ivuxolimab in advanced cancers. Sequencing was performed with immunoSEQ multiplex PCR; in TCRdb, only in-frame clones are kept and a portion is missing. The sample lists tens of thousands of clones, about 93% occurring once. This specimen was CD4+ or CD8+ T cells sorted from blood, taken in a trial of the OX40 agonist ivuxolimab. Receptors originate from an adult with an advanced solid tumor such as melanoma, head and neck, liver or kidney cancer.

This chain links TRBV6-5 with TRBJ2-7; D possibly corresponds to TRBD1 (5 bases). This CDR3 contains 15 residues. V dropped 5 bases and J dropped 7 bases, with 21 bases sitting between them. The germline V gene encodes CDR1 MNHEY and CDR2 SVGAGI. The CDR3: CASSLMVTSSGEQYF. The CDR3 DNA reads TGTGCCAGCAGTCTTATGGTGACGTCGTCAGGGGAGCAGTACTTC.

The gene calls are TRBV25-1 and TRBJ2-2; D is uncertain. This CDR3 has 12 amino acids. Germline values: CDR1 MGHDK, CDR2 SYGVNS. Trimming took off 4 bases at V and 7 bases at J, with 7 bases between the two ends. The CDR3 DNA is TGTGCCAGCAGTGTCGTCAGCGGGGAGCTGTTTTTT. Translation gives CASSVVSGELFF.

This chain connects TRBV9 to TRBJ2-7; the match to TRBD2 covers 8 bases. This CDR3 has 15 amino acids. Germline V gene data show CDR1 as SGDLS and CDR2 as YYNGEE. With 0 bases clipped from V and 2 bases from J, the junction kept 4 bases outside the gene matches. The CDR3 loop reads CASSVEGAGAYEQYF. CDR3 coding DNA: TGTGCCAGCAGCGTAGAGGGAGCGGGAGCCTACGAGCAGTACTTC.

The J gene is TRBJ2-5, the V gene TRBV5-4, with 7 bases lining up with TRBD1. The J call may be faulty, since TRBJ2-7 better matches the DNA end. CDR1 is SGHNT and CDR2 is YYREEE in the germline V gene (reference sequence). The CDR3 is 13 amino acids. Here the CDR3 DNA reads TGTGCCAGCAGCTTCGGGACAGCCTACGAGCAGTACTTC. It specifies CASSFGTAYEQYF.

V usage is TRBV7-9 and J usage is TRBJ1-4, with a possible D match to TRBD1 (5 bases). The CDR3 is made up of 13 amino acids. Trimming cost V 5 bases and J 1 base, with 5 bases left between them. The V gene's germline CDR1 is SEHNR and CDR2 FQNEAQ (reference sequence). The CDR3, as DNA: TGTGCCAGCAGCGGGGGAACTAATGAAAAACTGTTTTTT. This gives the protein CASSGGTNEKLFF.

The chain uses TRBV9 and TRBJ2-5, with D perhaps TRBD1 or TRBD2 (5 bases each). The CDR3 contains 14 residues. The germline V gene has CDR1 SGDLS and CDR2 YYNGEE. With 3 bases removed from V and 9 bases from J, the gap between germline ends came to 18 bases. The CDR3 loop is CASSGGPMQRAQYF. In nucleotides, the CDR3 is TGTGCCAGCAGCGGGGGACCTATGCAACGGGCCCAGTACTTC.

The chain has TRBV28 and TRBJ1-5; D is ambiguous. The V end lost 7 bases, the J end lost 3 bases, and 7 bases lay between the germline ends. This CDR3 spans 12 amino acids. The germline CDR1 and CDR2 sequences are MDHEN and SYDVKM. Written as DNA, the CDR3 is TGTGCCAGCATCCGGGACAATCAGCCCCAGCATTTT. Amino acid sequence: CASIRDNQPQHF.

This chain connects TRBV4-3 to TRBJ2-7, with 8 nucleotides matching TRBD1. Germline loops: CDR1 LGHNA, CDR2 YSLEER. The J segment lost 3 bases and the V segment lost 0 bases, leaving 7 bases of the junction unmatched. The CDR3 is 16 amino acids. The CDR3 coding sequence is TGCGCCAGCAGCCAAGACAGGGCAGGGGGCTACTACGAGCAGTACTTC. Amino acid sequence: CASSQDRAGGYYEQYF.

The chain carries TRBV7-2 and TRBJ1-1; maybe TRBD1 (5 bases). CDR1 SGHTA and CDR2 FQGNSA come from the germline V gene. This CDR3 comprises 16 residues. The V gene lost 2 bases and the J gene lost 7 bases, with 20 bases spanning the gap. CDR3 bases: TGTGCCAGCAGCTTATATAGGGTCAAGGGGATTTTTGAAGCTTTCTTT. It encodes CASSLYRVKGIFEAFF.

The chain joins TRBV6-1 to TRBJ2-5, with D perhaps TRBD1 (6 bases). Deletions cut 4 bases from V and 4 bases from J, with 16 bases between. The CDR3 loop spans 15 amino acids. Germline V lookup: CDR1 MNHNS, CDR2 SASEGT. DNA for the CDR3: TGTGCCAGCAGTGTATTTGCAGGGGAAGGAGAGACCCAGTACTTC. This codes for CASSVFAGEGETQYF.

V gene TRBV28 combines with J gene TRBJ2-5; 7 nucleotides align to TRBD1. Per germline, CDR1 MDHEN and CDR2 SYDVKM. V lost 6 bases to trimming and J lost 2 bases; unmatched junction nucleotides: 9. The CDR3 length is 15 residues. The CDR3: CASSLGQRSQETQYF. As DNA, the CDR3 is TGTGCCAGCAGCCTGGGACAGAGATCTCAAGAGACCCAGTACTTC. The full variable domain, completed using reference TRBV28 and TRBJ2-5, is DVKVTQSSRYLVKRTGEKVFLECVQDMDHENMFWYRQDPGLGLRLIYFSYDVKMKEKGDIPEGYSVSREKKERFSLILESASTNQTSMYLCASSLGQRSQETQYFGPGTRLLVL.

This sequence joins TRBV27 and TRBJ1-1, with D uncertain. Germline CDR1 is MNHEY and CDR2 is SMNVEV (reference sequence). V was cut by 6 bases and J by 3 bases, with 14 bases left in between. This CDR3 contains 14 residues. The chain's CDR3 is CASRSRVGYTEAFF. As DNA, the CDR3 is TGTGCCAGCAGATCCCGGGTAGGATACACTGAAGCTTTCTTT.

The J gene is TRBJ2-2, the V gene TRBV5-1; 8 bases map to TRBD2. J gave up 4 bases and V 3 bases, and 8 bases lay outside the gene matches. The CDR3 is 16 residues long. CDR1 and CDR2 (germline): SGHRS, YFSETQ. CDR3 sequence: CASSYGGDSFTGELFF. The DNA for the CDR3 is TGCGCCAGCAGCTACGGGGGGGACTCGTTCACCGGGGAGCTGTTTTTT. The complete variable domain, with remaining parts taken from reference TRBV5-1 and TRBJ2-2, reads KAGVTQTPRYLIKTRGQQVTLSCSPISGHRSVSWYQQTPGQGLQFLFEYFSETQRNKGNFPGRFSGRQFSNSRSEMNVSTLELGDSALYLCASSYGGDSFTGELFFGEGSRLTVL.

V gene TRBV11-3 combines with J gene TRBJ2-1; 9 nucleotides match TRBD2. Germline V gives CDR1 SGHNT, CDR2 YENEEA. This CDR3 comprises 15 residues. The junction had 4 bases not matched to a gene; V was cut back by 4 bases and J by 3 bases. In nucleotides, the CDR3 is TGTGCCAGCAGCTCAGGCGGGGGGGGCTACAATGAGCAGTTCTTC. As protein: CASSSGGGGYNEQFF.

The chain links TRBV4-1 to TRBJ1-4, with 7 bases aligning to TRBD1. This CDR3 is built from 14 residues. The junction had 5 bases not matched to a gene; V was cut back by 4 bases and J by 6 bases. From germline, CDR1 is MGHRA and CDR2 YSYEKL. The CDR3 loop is CASSLRQGDEKLFF. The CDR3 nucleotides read TGCGCCAGCAGCCTTAGGCAGGGGGATGAAAAACTGTTTTTT.

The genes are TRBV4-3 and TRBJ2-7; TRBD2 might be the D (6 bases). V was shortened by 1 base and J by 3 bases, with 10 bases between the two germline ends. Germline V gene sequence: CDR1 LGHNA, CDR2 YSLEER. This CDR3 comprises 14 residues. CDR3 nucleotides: TGCGCCAGCAGCCAAGGTATGGGAGGCTACGAGCAGTACTTC. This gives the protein CASSQGMGGYEQYF.

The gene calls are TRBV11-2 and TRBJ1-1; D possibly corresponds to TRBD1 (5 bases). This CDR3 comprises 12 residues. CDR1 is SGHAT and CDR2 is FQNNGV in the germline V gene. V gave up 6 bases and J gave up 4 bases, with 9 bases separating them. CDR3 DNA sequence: TGTGCCAGCAGTGGGGGAGTCACTGAAGCTTTCTTT. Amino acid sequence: CASSGGVTEAFF.

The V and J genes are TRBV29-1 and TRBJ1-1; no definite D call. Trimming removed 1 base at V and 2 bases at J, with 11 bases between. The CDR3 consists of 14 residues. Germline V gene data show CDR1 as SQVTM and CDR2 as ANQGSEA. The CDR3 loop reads CSVEVLRENTEAFF. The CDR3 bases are TGCAGCGTTGAAGTACTTAGGGAAAACACTGAAGCTTTCTTT.

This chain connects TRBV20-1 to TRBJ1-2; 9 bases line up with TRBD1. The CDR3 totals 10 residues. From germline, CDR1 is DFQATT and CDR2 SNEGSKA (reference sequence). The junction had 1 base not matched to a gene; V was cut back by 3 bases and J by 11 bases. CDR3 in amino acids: CSARDRGYTF. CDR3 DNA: TGCAGTGCTAGGGACAGGGGTTACACCTTC.